This T cell receptor (beta chain) is from a study of tumor-infiltrating lymphocytes in primary liver carcinoma. Study-wide points: The study found a significantly higher top-250-clone fraction in tumors than in blood (p = 0.039). Tumor region pairs shared more overlap than did tumor-adjacent and tumor-blood pairs.

This CDR3 has 16 residues. Looked up from germline, CDR1 is LGHNA and CDR2 is YNFKEQ. Total RNA and DNA came together from around 20-30 mg of bulk tissue without cell sorting. There were over 75% viable tumor cells in every single sample of tumor. Regarding this clonotype: The target antigen is unknown. The germline gene is not matched at one end of the junction; a read error may be the cause.

Using a constant-region primer together with ProtoScript II reverse transcriptase, TCR beta cDNA was made from around 500 ng of total RNA. Slightly modified ARM-PCR served as the procedure for the TCR beta libraries. These libraries came from three rounds of nested multiplex PCR. Use of TRBV1-TRBV30 forward primers with a C-beta reverse primer characterized the first two PCR rounds, which lasted around 10 cycles each. TCRdb re-called the multiplex PCR reads through MiXCR, storing one row per CDR3 protein. The table shows 70,000 to 75,000 distinct CDR3 sequences, with roughly three quarters occurring only once.

The J gene is TRBJ2-1, the V gene TRBV4-2, with D possibly matching TRBD2 (6 bases). The sample consisted of liver tumor tissue from sampling region 4. Subset defined: tumor region T4, right-lateral pole. The clonotype comes from a man between 35 and 55 years old with primary liver carcinoma and hepatitis B virus infection. DNA for the CDR3: TGTGCCAACAGCCGGATACCAGGACTATATCCCAATGAGCAGCTCTTC. As protein: CANSRIPGLYPNEQLF.